The 24 T cell receptor beta chains presented below share a single source sample, sequenced in a study of cytotoxic CD8 clonotypes in ibrutinib-treated CLL. The protocol was immunoSEQ multiplex PCR, while the TCRdb copy is restricted to in-frame clones and leaves out a portion. The data show 130,000 or so clones, 84% seen once. The sample here was PBMCs, taken after 24 months of ibrutinib treatment. All receptors derive from a human donor with chronic lymphocytic leukemia.

The chain employs TRBV2 and TRBJ1-4; unclear D gene. CDR1 and CDR2 (germline): SNHLY, FYNNEI. Trimming pared 6 bases from V and 7 bases from J, leaving 15 bases between. The CDR3 runs to 14 residues. The chain's CDR3 is CASRGLSLSEKLFF. CDR3 DNA sequence: TGTGCCAGCAGAGGCCTCTCATTATCTGAAAAACTGTTTTTT.

Note on this clone: The junction and the germline gene differ at one end; a read error may be behind it. This chain joins TRBV5-5 and TRBJ1-2; unclear D gene. The germline V gene encodes CDR1 SGHKS and CDR2 YYEKEE (reference sequence). CDR3 length equals 14 residues. This chain's CDR3 is CASSLDGANYGYTF. Here the CDR3 DNA reads TGTGCCAGCAGCTTGGACGGAGCTAATTATGGCTACACCTTC.

Here the CDR3 DNA reads TGCGCCAGCAGCTTGGTTGGGGGTAACTACGAGCAGTACTTC. Translating gives CASSLVGGNYEQYF. The rearrangement uses TRBV5-1 and TRBJ2-7; D may be TRBD1 or TRBD2 (5 bases each). Germline V CDR1 and CDR2: SGHRS, YFSETQ. The germline V and J ends were trimmed by 0 bases and 3 bases, with 10 bases remaining between them. CDR3 length: 14 residues.

J is TRBJ2-3 and V is TRBV7-2; 8 nucleotides line up with TRBD2. The germline CDR1 and CDR2 sequences are SGHTA and FQGNSA. This CDR3 is built from 14 residues. The ends lost 5 bases at V and 8 bases at J; junction bases unmatched: 9. The DNA for the CDR3 is TGTGCCAGCAGCGAAACCTTAGCGGGGACTACGCAGTATTTT. Its translation: CASSETLAGTTQYF.

V gene TRBV5-6 combines with J gene TRBJ2-7; the D is unclear. The V end was cut by 2 bases, the J end by 3 bases, with 15 bases between. The CDR3 extends over 15 amino acids. The germline V gene has CDR1 SGHDT and CDR2 YYEEEE. In DNA, the CDR3 is TGTGCCAGCAGCTTCGTCGGCAGGAGTAACTACGAGCAGTACTTC. As protein: CASSFVGRSNYEQYF.

The rearrangement uses TRBV7-2 and TRBJ2-2; the match to TRBD1 covers 9 bases. The CDR3 extends over 13 amino acids. The germline gives CDR1 SGHTA, CDR2 FQGNSA. Trimming removed 8 bases from V and 6 bases from J; junction bases left unmatched: 4. The CDR3 here is CASGGTGSGELFF. The CDR3 DNA reads as TGTGCCAGCGGGGGGACAGGGTCCGGGGAGCTGTTTTTT.

This rearrangement joins TRBV5-6 to TRBJ2-1; TRBD1 agrees at 8 bases. Trimming removed 3 bases from V and 9 bases from J; junction bases left unmatched: 14. The V gene's germline CDR1 is SGHDT and CDR2 YYEEEE. The CDR3 totals 16 residues. CDR3 region: CASSSVGRGLRGEQFF. As DNA, the CDR3 is TGTGCCAGCAGCTCAGTGGGCAGGGGGCTTAGGGGTGAGCAGTTCTTC.

This chain links TRBV28 with TRBJ1-5, with D possibly TRBD1 on 6 matching bases. V lost 6 bases and J lost 1, with 19 bases in between. The V gene's germline CDR1 is MDHEN and CDR2 SYDVKM. CDR3 length: 17 residues. CDR3 bases: TGTGCCAGCAGATCGACCCCGACAGGCCGGAGCAATCAGCCCCAGCATTTT. Its protein product is CASRSTPTGRSNQPQHF. The full variable domain, with the rest looked up from reference TRBV28 and TRBJ1-5, is DVKVTQSSRYLVKRTGEKVFLECVQDMDHENMFWYRQDPGLGLRLIYFSYDVKMKEKGDIPEGYSVSREKKERFSLILESASTNQTSMYLCASRSTPTGRSNQPQHFGDGTRLSIL.

This sequence joins TRBV5-1 and TRBJ2-2, with 7 nucleotides matching TRBD1. J was trimmed by 0 bases and V by 3 bases; bases with no gene match: 5. Germline V gene sequence: CDR1 SGHRS, CDR2 YFSETQ. This CDR3 has 16 residues. CDR3 DNA sequence: TGCGCCAGCAGCTCGACAGGGCACCCGAACACCGGGGAGCTGTTTTTT. This sequence encodes CASSSTGHPNTGELFF.

The V call is TRBV19, the J call TRBJ2-1; 12 bases line up with TRBD2. Germline loops: CDR1 LNHDA, CDR2 SQIVND (reference sequence). V was pared by 3 bases and J by 3 bases, with 3 bases of the junction left unmatched. The CDR3 is made up of 16 amino acids. The CDR3: CASSMTSGGLYNEQFF. In DNA, the CDR3 is TGTGCCAGTAGTATGACTAGCGGGGGCCTCTACAATGAGCAGTTCTTC. Drawing the rest from reference TRBV19 and TRBJ2-1, the complete variable domain is DGGITQSPKYLFRKEGQNVTLSCEQNLNHDAMYWYRQDPGQGLRLIYYSQIVNDFQKGDIAEGYSVSREKKESFPLTVTSAQKNPTAFYLCASSMTSGGLYNEQFFGPGTRLTVL.

This chain joins TRBV7-6 and TRBJ2-7; D tentatively reads TRBD1 or TRBD2 (5 bases each). Germline CDR1 reads SGHVS; CDR2 reads FNYEAQ. The CDR3 is 14 residues long. V was shortened by 5 bases and J by 4 bases, with 15 bases between the two germline ends. The chain's CDR3 is CASSPGRGSYEQYF. Written as DNA, the CDR3 is TGTGCCAGCAGCCCAGGACGGGGCTCTTACGAGCAGTACTTC.

The genes are TRBV10-3 and TRBJ1-2; a possible D gene is TRBD1 (5 bases). Deletions cut 7 bases from V and 7 bases from J, with 19 bases between. The CDR3 consists of 14 residues. Germline values: CDR1 ENHRY, CDR2 SYGVKD. CDR3 protein: CAIIPGQGRSGYTF. The CDR3 nucleotides read TGTGCCATCATTCCGGGCCAGGGACGTTCTGGCTACACCTTC.

This clone was recorded once. J is TRBJ1-6 and V is TRBV5-1; TRBD1 might be the D (6 bases). CDR1 and CDR2 from the germline V gene are SGHRS and YFSETQ. The CDR3 is 14 amino acids. V lost 3 bases and J 7 bases, leaving 11 bases between the germline ends. The CDR3 nucleotides are TGCGCCAGCAGCTCCGGACAGCAAAATTCACCCCTCCACTTT. It yields the protein CASSSGQQNSPLHF. Together with reference TRBV5-1 and TRBJ1-6, the CDR3 gives the full variable domain: KAGVTQTPRYLIKTRGQQVTLSCSPISGHRSVSWYQQTPGQGLQFLFEYFSETQRNKGNFPGRFSGRQFSNSRSEMNVSTLELGDSALYLCASSSGQQNSPLHFGNGTRLTVT.

The chain joins TRBV4-1 to TRBJ2-7; D is undetermined. The CDR3 totals 14 residues. Germline CDR1 and CDR2: MGHRA and YSYEKL. V was trimmed by 1 base and J by 6 bases, leaving 13 bases between them. CDR3 in DNA: TGCGCCAGCAGCCAAGGCATCTGGGCCATCGAGCAGTACTTC. Protein: CASSQGIWAIEQYF.

V is TRBV6-6 and J is TRBJ2-6, with D maybe TRBD1 (5 bases). Trimming took off 7 bases at V and 2 bases at J, with 15 bases between the two ends. CDR1 is MNHNY and CDR2 is SVGAGI in the germline V gene (reference sequence). The CDR3 loop spans 16 amino acids. This CDR3 is CASTRGRGAGANVLTF. CDR3 coding DNA: TGTGCCAGCACTCGAGGAAGGGGTGCTGGGGCCAACGTCCTGACTTTC.

This chain links TRBV25-1 with TRBJ2-7, with D uncertain. V shed 2 bases and J shed 5 bases, with 16 bases lying between them. The length of the CDR3 is 15 residues. Germline V CDR1 and CDR2: MGHDK, SYGVNS. The CDR3 DNA reads as TGTGCCAGCAGTGAACCTTCTGAGGCTTCGGACGAGCAGTACTTC. Protein sequence: CASSEPSEASDEQYF.

V usage is TRBV9 and J usage is TRBJ1-5; D is unresolved. The germline CDR1 and CDR2 sequences are SGDLS and YYNGEE. The length of the CDR3 is 15 residues. V lost 4 bases and J lost 0, with 11 bases in between. Here the CDR3 DNA reads TGTGCCAGCAGCCCCTCCCACCATAGCAATCAGCCCCAGCATTTT. The encoded protein is CASSPSHHSNQPQHF.

J is TRBJ2-1 and V is TRBV7-7, with 8 positions matching TRBD2. Germline lookup yields CDR1 SSHAT and CDR2 FNYEAQ (reference sequence). This CDR3 has 13 residues. Trimming took 5 bases from V and 10 from J; bases not matched to a gene: 7. CDR3 protein: CASSRGLASEQFF. The DNA of the CDR3 is TGTGCCAGCAGCCGTGGACTAGCTTCCGAGCAGTTCTTC.

This chain links TRBV30 with TRBJ2-2; D perhaps matches TRBD2 (5 bases). The ends were cut back, 0 bases at V and 2 bases at J, with 7 bases in the middle. Germline CDR1 is GTSNPN and CDR2 is SVGIG (reference sequence). The CDR3 is 14 amino acids. The CDR3 DNA is TGTGCCTGGAGTGTTCCGGGAAACACCGGGGAGCTGTTTTTT. This encodes CAWSVPGNTGELFF.

This chain links TRBV7-9 with TRBJ1-1, with D possibly TRBD1 on 6 matching bases. Germline CDR1 reads SEHNR; CDR2 reads FQNEAQ (reference sequence). The ends were cut back, 2 bases at V and 5 bases at J, with 12 bases in the middle. This CDR3 comprises 14 residues. In DNA, the CDR3 is TGTGCCAGCAGCTTAAAACTAGGGGGAACTGAAGCTTTCTTT. Translating gives CASSLKLGGTEAFF.

The chain joins TRBV2 to TRBJ1-1; TRBD1 agrees at 9 bases. CDR1 is SNHLY and CDR2 is FYNNEI in the germline V gene. The CDR3 sequence is 16 residues long. V dropped 6 bases and J dropped 5; count of bases not matched to a gene: 13. CDR3 sequence reads: CASSWPQTGGQTEAFF. CDR3 DNA: TGTGCCAGCAGCTGGCCCCAAACAGGGGGCCAAACTGAAGCTTTCTTT.

The chain uses TRBV11-2 and TRBJ2-2, with D possibly matching TRBD1 (5 bases). CDR3 length: 14 residues. The ends were cut back, 7 bases at V and 1 base at J, with 10 bases in the middle. Germline loops: CDR1 SGHAT, CDR2 FQNNGV. The CDR3 coding sequence is TGTGCCAGCAACCTAGACAGGAACACCGGGGAGCTGTTTTTT. Protein product: CASNLDRNTGELFF.

The J gene is TRBJ2-5, the V gene TRBV5-1, with D tentatively TRBD1 or TRBD2 (5 bases each). The V and J ends lost 9 bases and 0 bases respectively, with 18 bases between them. The CDR3 runs 15 residues. Germline V lookup: CDR1 SGHRS, CDR2 YFSETQ. The CDR3 here is CATQDGTQDQETQYF. DNA for the CDR3: TGCGCCACCCAAGATGGGACCCAGGACCAAGAGACCCAGTACTTC.

CDR3 sequence reads: CASSLDGSMNTEAFF. The CDR3 bases are TGTGCCAGCAGCCTGGACGGAAGCATGAACACTGAAGCTTTCTTT. The chain couples TRBV7-2 to TRBJ1-1; D not resolved. The CDR3 is 15 residues long. Trimming took 5 bases from V and 0 from J, leaving 13 bases between them. Germline lookup yields CDR1 SGHTA and CDR2 FQGNSA.